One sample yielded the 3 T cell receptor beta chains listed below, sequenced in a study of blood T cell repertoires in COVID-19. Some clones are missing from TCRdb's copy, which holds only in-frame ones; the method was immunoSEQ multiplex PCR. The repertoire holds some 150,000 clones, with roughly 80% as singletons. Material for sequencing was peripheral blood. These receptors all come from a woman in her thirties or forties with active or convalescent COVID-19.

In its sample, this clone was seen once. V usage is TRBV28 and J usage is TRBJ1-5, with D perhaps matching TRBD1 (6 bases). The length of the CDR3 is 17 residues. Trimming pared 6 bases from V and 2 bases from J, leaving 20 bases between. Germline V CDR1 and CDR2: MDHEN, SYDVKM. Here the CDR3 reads CASRPLTGPRGNQPQHF. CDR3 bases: TGTGCCAGCAGACCCCTGACAGGCCCTAGGGGCAATCAGCCCCAGCATTTT.

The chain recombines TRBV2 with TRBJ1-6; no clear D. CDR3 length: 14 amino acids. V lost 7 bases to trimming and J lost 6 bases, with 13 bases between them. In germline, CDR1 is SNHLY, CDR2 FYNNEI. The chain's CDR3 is CASIWAGINSPLHF. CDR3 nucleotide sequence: TGTGCCAGCATTTGGGCAGGCATTAATTCACCCCTCCACTTT.

CDR3 bases: TGTGCCAGCAGCCAAGGGACAGCGATAAATTCACCCCTCCACTTT. Protein product: CASSQGTAINSPLHF. The rearrangement links TRBV3-1 (or the pseudogene TRBV3-2) to TRBJ1-6, with a possible D match to TRBD1 (6 bases). The CDR3 loop spans 15 amino acids. The V gene lost 1 base and the J gene lost 7 bases, with 11 bases spanning the gap. Germline loops: CDR1 LGHDT, CDR2 YNNKEL (reference sequence).